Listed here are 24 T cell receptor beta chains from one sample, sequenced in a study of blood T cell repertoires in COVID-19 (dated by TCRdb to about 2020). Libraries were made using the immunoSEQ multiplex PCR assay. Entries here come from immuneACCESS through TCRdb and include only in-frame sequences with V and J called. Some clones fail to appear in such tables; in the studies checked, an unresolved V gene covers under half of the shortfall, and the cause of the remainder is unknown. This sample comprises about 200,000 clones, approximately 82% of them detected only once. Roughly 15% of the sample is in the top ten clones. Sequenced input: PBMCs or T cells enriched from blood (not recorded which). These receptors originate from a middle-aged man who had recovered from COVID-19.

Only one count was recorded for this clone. The CDR3 spells CSVGARDTEAFF. The CDR3 DNA follows: TGCAGCGTTGGGGCGAGGGACACTGAAGCTTTCTTT. The genes are TRBV29-1 and TRBJ1-1; D remains unclear. CDR3 size: 12 residues. The germline gives CDR1 SQVTM, CDR2 ANQGSEA. Deletions cut 4 bases from V and 3 bases from J, with 9 bases between.

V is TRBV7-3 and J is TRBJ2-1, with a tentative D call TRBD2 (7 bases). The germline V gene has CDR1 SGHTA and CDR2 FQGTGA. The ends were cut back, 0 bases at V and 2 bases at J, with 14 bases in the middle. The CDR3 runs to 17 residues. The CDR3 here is CASSLTPAGATYNEQFF. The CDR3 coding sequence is TGTGCCAGCAGCTTAACTCCCGCGGGGGCGACCTACAATGAGCAGTTCTTC.

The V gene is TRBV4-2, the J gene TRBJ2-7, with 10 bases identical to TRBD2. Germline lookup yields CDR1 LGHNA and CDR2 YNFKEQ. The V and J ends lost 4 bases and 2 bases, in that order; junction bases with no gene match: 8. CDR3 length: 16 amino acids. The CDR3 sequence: CASSPLGLARTYEQYF. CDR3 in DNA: TGTGCCAGCAGCCCCCTGGGACTAGCGCGAACCTACGAGCAGTACTTC.

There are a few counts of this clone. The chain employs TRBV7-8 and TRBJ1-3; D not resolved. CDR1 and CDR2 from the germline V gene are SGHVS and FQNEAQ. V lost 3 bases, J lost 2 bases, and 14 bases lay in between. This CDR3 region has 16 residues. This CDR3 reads CASSLRSMAAGNTIYF. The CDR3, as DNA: TGTGCCAGCAGCTTGCGGTCGATGGCGGCTGGAAACACCATATATTTT.

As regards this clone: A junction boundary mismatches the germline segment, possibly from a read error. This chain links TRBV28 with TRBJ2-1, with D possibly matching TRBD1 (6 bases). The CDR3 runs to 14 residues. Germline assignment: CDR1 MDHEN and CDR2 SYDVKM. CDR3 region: CASSPPTGYDEQFF. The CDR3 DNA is TGTGCCAGCAGTCCCCCGACAGGCTACGATGAGCAGTTCTTC.

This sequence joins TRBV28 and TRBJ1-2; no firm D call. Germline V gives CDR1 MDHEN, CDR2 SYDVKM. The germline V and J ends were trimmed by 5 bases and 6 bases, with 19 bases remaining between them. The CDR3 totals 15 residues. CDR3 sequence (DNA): TGTGCCAGCAGTCTCCTTTCAGGTCGACGACATGGCTACACCTTC. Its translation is CASSLLSGRRHGYTF.

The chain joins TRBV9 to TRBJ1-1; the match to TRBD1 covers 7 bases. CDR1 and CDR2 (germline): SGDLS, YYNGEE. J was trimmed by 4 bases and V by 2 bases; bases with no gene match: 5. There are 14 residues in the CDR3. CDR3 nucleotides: TGTGCCAGCAGCGTGCAGGGGGTTGGCACTGAAGCTTTCTTT. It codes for CASSVQGVGTEAFF.

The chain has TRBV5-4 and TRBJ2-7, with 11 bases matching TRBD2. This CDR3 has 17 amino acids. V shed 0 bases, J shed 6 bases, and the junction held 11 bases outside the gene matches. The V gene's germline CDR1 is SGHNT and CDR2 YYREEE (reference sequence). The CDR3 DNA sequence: TGTGCCAGCAGCTTGGGTAGCGGGGGGGCTAAATTGGGCGAGCAGTACTTC. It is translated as CASSLGSGGAKLGEQYF.

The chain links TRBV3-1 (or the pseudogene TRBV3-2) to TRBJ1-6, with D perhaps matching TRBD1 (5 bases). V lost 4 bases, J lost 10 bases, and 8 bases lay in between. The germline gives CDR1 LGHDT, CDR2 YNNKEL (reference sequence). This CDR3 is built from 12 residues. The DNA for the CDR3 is TGTGCCAGCAGCCGTCAGGGCTCACCCCTCCACTTT. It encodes CASSRQGSPLHF.

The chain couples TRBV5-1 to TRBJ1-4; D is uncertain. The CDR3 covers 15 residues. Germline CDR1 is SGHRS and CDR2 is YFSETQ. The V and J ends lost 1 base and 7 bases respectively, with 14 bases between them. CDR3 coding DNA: TGCGCCAGCAGCTTGAATCCCGCGGGAGGTGAAAAACTGTTTTTT. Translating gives CASSLNPAGGEKLFF.

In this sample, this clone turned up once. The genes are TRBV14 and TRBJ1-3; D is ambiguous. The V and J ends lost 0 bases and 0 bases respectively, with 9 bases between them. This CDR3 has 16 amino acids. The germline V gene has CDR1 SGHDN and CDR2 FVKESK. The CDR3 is CASSQDLPGSGNTIYF. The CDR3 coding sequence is TGTGCCAGCAGCCAAGATTTGCCGGGCTCTGGAAACACCATATATTTT.

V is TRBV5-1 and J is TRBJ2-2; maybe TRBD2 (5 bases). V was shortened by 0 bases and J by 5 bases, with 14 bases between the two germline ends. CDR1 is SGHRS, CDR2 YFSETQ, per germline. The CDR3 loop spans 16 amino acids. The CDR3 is CASSLGLGAVTGELFF. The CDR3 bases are TGCGCCAGCAGCTTGGGTTTGGGAGCGGTAACCGGGGAGCTGTTTTTT.

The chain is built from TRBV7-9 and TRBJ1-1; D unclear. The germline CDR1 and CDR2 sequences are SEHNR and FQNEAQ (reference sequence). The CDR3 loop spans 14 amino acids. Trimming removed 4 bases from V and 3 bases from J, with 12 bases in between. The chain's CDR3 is CASSSSQSDTEAFF. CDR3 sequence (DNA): TGTGCCAGCAGCTCAAGTCAAAGCGACACTGAAGCTTTCTTT.

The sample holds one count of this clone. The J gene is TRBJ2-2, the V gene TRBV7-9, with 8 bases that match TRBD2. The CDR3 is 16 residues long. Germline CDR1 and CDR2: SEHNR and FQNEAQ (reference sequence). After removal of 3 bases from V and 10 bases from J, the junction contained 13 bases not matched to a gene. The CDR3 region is CASSFQLGLGGEELFF. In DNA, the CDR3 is TGTGCCAGCAGCTTCCAATTGGGACTAGGAGGGGAGGAGCTGTTTTTT.

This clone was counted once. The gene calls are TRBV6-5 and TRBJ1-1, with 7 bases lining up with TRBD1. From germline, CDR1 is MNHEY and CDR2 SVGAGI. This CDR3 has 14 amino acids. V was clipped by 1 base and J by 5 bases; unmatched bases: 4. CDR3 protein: CASSYLTGPTEAFF. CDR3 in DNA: TGTGCCAGCAGTTACTTGACAGGGCCGACTGAAGCTTTCTTT.

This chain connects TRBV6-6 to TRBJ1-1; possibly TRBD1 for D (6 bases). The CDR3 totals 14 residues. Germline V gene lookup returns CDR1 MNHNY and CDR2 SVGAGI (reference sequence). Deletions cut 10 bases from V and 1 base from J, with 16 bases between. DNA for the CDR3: TGTGCCACCATCGCCGGGACAAAGAACACTGAAGCTTTCTTT. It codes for CATIAGTKNTEAFF.

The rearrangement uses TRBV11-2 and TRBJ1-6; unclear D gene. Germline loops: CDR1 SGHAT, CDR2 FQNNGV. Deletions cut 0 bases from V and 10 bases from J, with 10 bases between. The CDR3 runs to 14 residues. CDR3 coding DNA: TGTGCCAGCAGCTTAGATAGCGGTAGATCACCCCTCCACTTT. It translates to CASSLDSGRSPLHF.

The CDR3 spells CASRSRSQGEQYF. CDR3 sequence (DNA): TGTGCCAGCAGGTCAAGGTCACAGGGTGAGCAGTACTTC. V usage is TRBV12-3 or TRBV12-4 and J usage is TRBJ2-7; D is possibly TRBD1 (6 bases). The V end lost 6 bases, the J end lost 7 bases, and 16 bases lay between the germline ends. The CDR3 length is 13 residues.

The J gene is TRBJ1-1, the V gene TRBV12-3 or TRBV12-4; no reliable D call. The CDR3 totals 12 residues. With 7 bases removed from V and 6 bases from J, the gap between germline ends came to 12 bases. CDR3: CASNGGGAEAFF. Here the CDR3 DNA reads TGTGCCAGCAACGGAGGCGGCGCTGAAGCTTTCTTT.

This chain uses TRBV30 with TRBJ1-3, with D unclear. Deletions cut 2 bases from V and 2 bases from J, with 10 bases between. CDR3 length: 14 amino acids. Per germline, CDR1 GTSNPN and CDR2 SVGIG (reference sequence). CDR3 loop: CAWSLGTTGNTIYF. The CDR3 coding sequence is TGTGCCTGGAGTCTTGGTACTACTGGAAACACCATATATTTT.

The CDR3 DNA reads as TGCGCCAGCAGCCCGGCCGGCAGCGGGGGTTCCTACAATGAGCAGTTCTTC. Amino acids: CASSPAGSGGSYNEQFF. The V gene is TRBV5-1, the J gene TRBJ2-1, with 8 bases aligning to TRBD2. The CDR3 runs to 17 residues. With 4 bases clipped from V and 1 base from J, the junction kept 10 bases outside the gene matches. Germline lookup yields CDR1 SGHRS and CDR2 YFSETQ.

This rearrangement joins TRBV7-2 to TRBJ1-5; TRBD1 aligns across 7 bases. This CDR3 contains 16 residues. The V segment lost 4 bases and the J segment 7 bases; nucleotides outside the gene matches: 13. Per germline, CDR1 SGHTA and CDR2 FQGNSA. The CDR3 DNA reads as TGTGCCAGCAGCTCCCAAGACGACAGGGTAGGACAGCCCCAGCATTTT. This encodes CASSSQDDRVGQPQHF.

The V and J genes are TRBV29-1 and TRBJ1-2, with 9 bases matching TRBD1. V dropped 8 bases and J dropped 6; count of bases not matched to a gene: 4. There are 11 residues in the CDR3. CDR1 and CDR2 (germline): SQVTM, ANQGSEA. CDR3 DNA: TGCAGCTCATGGACAGGGGATGGCTACACCTTC. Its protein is CSSWTGDGYTF.

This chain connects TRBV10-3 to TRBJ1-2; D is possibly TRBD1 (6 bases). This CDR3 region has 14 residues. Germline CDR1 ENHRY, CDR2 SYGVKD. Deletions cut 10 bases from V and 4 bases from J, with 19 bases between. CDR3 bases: TGTGCCACGACCACCCCGGGGGGCGGCTATGGCTACACCTTC. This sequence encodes CATTTPGGGYGYTF.